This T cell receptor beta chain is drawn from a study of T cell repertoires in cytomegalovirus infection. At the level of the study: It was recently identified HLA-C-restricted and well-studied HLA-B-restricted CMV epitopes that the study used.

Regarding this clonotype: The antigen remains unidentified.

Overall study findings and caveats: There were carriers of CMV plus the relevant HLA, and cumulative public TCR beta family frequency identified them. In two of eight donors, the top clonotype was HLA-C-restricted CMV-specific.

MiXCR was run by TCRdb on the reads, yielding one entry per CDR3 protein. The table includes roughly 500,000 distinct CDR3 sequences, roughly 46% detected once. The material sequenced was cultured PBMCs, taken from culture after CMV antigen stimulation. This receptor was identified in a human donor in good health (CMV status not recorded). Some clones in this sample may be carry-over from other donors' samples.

The CDR3 DNA reads TGTGCCAGCAGTGGGACAGGGTCCCTGGAGACCCAGTACTTC. Protein sequence: CASSGTGSLETQYF. The rearrangement links TRBV6-6 to TRBJ2-5; 9 bases line up with TRBD1. Germline V gives CDR1 MNHNY, CDR2 SVGAGI (reference sequence). The junction had 6 bases not matched to a gene; V was cut back by 5 bases and J by 5 bases. The CDR3 is 14 residues long.